This T cell receptor beta chain is from a study of regulatory T cells. General study points: Hydrophobic residues at CDR3 positions 6 and 7 were enriched in conventional CD4+ T cells of CD3G-deficient patients. Skewed V and J usage and few unique V-J pairs marked patient repertoires, most in Tregs.

Sorting split CD4+ cells into CD25-high CD127-low Tregs and CD25-low CD127-high conventional T cells. Comments on this clone: Its antigen is unidentified.

Amplification used 52 TRBV primers and 13 TRBJ primers. Measured with immunoSEQ multiplex PCR; TCRdb has only the in-frame clones, and not every one. Of about 23,000 clones detected, over 75% appear once; the ten largest clones hold about 1.3%. Germline V gene sequence: CDR1 ENHRY, CDR2 SYGVKD. V lost 6 bases to trimming and J lost 5 bases; unmatched junction nucleotides: 9. There are 16 residues in the CDR3. The V call is TRBV10-3, the J call TRBJ2-7; 14 positions agree with TRBD2. The sequence came from a child between 5 and 17 years old with CD3G deficiency. Sequencing input: conventional CD4+ T cells sorted from blood. CDR3 region: CAISRTGLAGVNEQYF. CDR3 DNA sequence: TGTGCCATCAGCCGAACGGGACTAGCGGGAGTCAACGAGCAGTACTTC.